The 29 T cell receptor beta chains reported below all come from one sample, sequenced in a study of tumor and adjacent non-tumor tissue in lung cancer. The template was RNA from unsorted bulk tissue. A modified ARM-PCR protocol with three rounds of nested PCR amplified TCRbeta. TCRdb fed the multiplex PCR reads into MiXCR, producing one record per CDR3 protein. In the table there are more than 120,000 distinct CDR3 sequences, about 71% of which are singletons. What was sequenced was lung tumor tissue. All receptors derive from a man aged 55-75 years with small cell lung cancer.

As to this clonotype: A junction end diverges from the germline sequence, so it may reflect a read error. This chain links TRBV11-2 with TRBJ2-1, with no clear D. The CDR3 spans 13 residues. Germline values: CDR1 SGHAT, CDR2 FQNNGV. This CDR3 reads CVSSFVLSNVQFF. CDR3 coding DNA: TGTGTCAGCAGCTTCGTGCTCAGCAATGTGCAGTTCTTC.

About this clonotype itself: This may be a read error, as it is one base from a much larger clone. The V gene is TRBV20-1, the J gene TRBJ2-5; D remains ambiguous. The CDR3 sequence is 13 residues long. Germline CDR1 reads DFQATT; CDR2 reads SNEGSKA (reference sequence). Trimming left V 4 bases short and J 3 bases short, with 12 bases between. This chain's CDR3 is CSAIRIRKETQYF. CDR3 bases: TGCAGTGCTATCCGGATCAGGAAAGAGACCCAGTACTTC.

With regard to this clonotype: A junction boundary mismatches the germline segment, possibly from a read error. The genes are TRBV20-1 and TRBJ2-1; perhaps TRBD2 as D (6 bases). Per the germline V gene, CDR1 is DFQATT and CDR2 is SNEGSKA (reference sequence). The CDR3 has 15 amino acids. This CDR3 is CGASEPGLLNNERFF. For the CDR3, the DNA is TGCGGTGCTAGTGAACCGGGACTTCTAAACAATGAGCGGTTCTTC.

For this clonotype: Possible read error: a much larger clone is one base away. The rearrangement uses TRBV6-1 and TRBJ2-3; D gene unclear. CDR1 is MNHNS and CDR2 is SASEGT in the germline V gene. The V and J ends lost 5 bases and 0 bases respectively, with 9 bases between them. The CDR3 length is 14 residues. The CDR3 protein is CASSPHSSTDTQYF. CDR3 nucleotides: TGTGCCAGCAGTCCCCATTCTAGCACAGATACGCAGTATTTT.

The rearrangement joins TRBV11-3 to TRBJ2-2, with a possible D match to TRBD1 (5 bases). The CDR3 contains 18 residues. V gave up 4 bases and J gave up 4 bases, with 22 bases separating them. Germline V gene sequence: CDR1 SGHNT, CDR2 YENEEA. CDR3 in amino acids: CASSSPPPAGWGTGELFF. The DNA of the CDR3 is TGTGCCAGCAGCTCCCCCCCCCCAGCAGGGTGGGGCACCGGGGAGCTGTTTTTT.

Concerning this clonotype itself: A clone one base away is much larger, so this may be a read error. CDR3 nucleotides: TGCAGGGCCACCGGCGGAGTCTACGAGCAGTACTTC. It specifies CRATGGVYEQYF. The rearrangement uses TRBV29-1 and TRBJ2-7, with D uncertain. CDR1 SQVTM and CDR2 ANQGSEA come from the germline V gene. The CDR3 has 12 residues.

Turning to this clonotype: Possible read error: a much larger clone is one base away. CDR3 sequence reads: CVSRSGTSEYNEQFF. CDR3 in DNA: TGTGTCAGCAGATCGGGGACTAGCGAATACAATGAGCAGTTCTTC. J is TRBJ2-1 and V is TRBV6-5, with TRBD2 matching 10 bases. The CDR3 sequence is 15 residues long. Germline CDR1 and CDR2: MNHEY and SVGAGI.

On this clonotype: The junction departs from germline at one end; a sequencing error may be responsible. The rearrangement uses TRBV20-1 and TRBJ2-5; tentative D call: TRBD2 (6 bases). CDR3 length equals 16 residues. Germline values: CDR1 DFQATT, CDR2 SNEGSKA (reference sequence). CDR3 amino acids: CSARELRRGLQETRYF. DNA of the CDR3: TGCAGTGCTAGAGAACTAAGGCGGGGCCTACAAGAGACCCGGTACTTC.

A note on this clonotype: The junction does not match germline at one end; this may be a read error. V and J are TRBV11-2 and TRBJ1-2, with D maybe TRBD1 (5 bases). The germline V gene encodes CDR1 SGHAT and CDR2 FQNNGV. The CDR3 covers 14 residues. The CDR3 DNA reads TGTGCCAGCAGCTCTCAGGGTGGGCACCATGGCAACACCTTC. Residues: CASSSQGGHHGNTF. The full variable domain, its missing parts supplied by reference TRBV11-2 and TRBJ1-2, is EAGVAQSPRYKIIEKRQSVAFWCNPISGHATLYWYQQILGQGPKLLIQFQNNGVVDDSQLPKDRFSAERLKGVDSTLKIQPAKLEDSAVYLCASSSQGGHHGNTFGSGTRLTVV.

As to this clonotype: One end of the junction varies from germline; a read error may be responsible. Written as DNA, the CDR3 is TGTGCCAGCAGCCCGCTACTAGCGGGATACAATGAGGAGTTCTTC. Translating it yields CASSPLLAGYNEEFF. V and J are TRBV11-1 and TRBJ2-1, with 10 bases matching TRBD2. Per the germline V gene, CDR1 is SGHAT and CDR2 is FQDESV (reference sequence). This CDR3 has 15 residues.

This clonotype was picked up a small number of times. This chain joins TRBV28 and TRBJ2-7; TRBD1 matches 11 bases. Germline trimming cut 6 bases from V and 0 bases from J; bases unmatched to any gene: 4. Germline V gene sequence: CDR1 MDHEN, CDR2 SYDVKM. The CDR3 is made up of 15 amino acids. The CDR3 DNA reads as TGTGCCAGCAGAGAGGGACAGGGGGGCTCCTACGAGCAGTACTTC. Translation: CASREGQGGSYEQYF.

The sample holds many counts of this clonotype. The gene calls are TRBV29-1 and TRBJ2-1, with a tentative D call TRBD2 (5 bases). Germline V lookup: CDR1 SQVTM, CDR2 ANQGSEA. This CDR3 has 13 amino acids. V lost 3 bases and J 6 bases, leaving 12 bases between the germline ends. CDR3 DNA: TGCAGCGTTGATTGGGGAGTCCGCAATGAGCAGTTCTTC. Translated, it gives CSVDWGVRNEQFF.

This clonotype was seen once. This chain connects TRBV6-2 or TRBV6-3 to TRBJ2-2; tentatively, D is TRBD2 (6 bases). Between the trimmed V and J ends, which lost 7 bases and 9 bases, there was a span of 12 bases. The CDR3 sequence is 12 residues long. Germline V gene sequence: CDR1 MNHEY, CDR2 SVGEGT. CDR3 coding DNA: TGTGCCAGCAATCCACTAGCCAGGGAGCTGTTTTTT. This codes for CASNPLARELFF.

Of note for this clonotype: A read error is possible here, since a much larger clone lies one base away. V gene TRBV24-1 combines with J gene TRBJ2-3; a possible D gene is TRBD2 (6 bases). Germline CDR1 and CDR2: KGHDR and SFDVKD. The CDR3 covers 16 residues. The germline V and J ends were trimmed by 4 bases and 5 bases, with 18 bases remaining between them. The CDR3 loop reads CATSEMGGERGDTQYF. The DNA of the CDR3 is TGTGCCACCAGTGAGATGGGCGGGGAACGGGGAGATACGCAGTATTTT.

This clonotype turned up a few times. Just one base apart from a much larger clone, this may be a read error. The chain joins TRBV20-1 to TRBJ2-5; no clear D gene. CDR1 is DFQATT and CDR2 is SNEGSKA in the germline V gene (reference sequence). CDR3 length: 14 residues. Trimming left V 3 bases short and J 4 bases short, with 15 bases between. The CDR3, as DNA: TGCAGTGCTAGTTATAATCAGGCCGGAGAGACCCAGTACTTC. Translating gives CSASYNQAGETQYF.

This clonotype was seen more than once but under ten times. This chain links TRBV29-1 with TRBJ2-1; weak D call: TRBD2 (6 bases). Germline values: CDR1 SQVTM, CDR2 ANQGSEA. Trimming left V 7 bases short and J 9 bases short, with 10 bases between. The CDR3 covers 10 residues. CDR3: CSAGGTEQFF. CDR3 bases: TGCAGCGCCGGCGGGACTGAGCAGTTCTTC.

Notes on this clonotype: At one of its ends the junction is not consistent with the germline gene, which may arise from a read error. This chain connects TRBV5-1 to TRBJ2-3, with 12 bases fitting TRBD2. The CDR3 is 16 residues long. Per the germline V gene, CDR1 is SGHRS and CDR2 is YFSETQ. CDR3 region: CASGGSSGRAGDAQYF. The CDR3 coding sequence is TGCGCCAGCGGAGGATCTAGCGGGAGGGCCGGGGATGCCCAGTACTTT.

J is TRBJ2-1 and V is TRBV20-1, with D perhaps TRBD2 (6 bases). V gave up 3 bases and J gave up 16 bases, with 22 bases separating them. Germline lookup yields CDR1 DFQATT and CDR2 SNEGSKA (reference sequence). The CDR3 has 13 amino acids. This CDR3 reads CSASPTGKAGQFF. CDR3 DNA sequence: TGCAGTGCTAGTCCTACGGGGAAGGCGGGGCAATTCTTC.

A word on this clonotype: At one end the junction does not follow the germline gene, possibly because of a read error. For the CDR3, the DNA is TGTGCCAGCACCTTGGACAGGGACTACGAGCAGTACTTC. This encodes CASTLDRDYEQYF. V is TRBV5-4 and J is TRBJ2-7; 8 positions match TRBD1. Germline V gives CDR1 SGHNT, CDR2 YYREEE (reference sequence). The CDR3 spans 13 residues.

This clonotype was detected a few times. The genes are TRBV10-3 and TRBJ1-1; D might be TRBD1 (5 bases). Germline V gene sequence: CDR1 ENHRY, CDR2 SYGVKD. This CDR3 is 12 amino acids long. The V end was cut by 3 bases, the J end by 11 bases, with 13 bases between. The CDR3 region is CAISDPGKAAFF. CDR3 DNA: TGTGCCATCAGTGACCCAGGGAAGGCGGCTTTCTTT.

The gene calls are TRBV11-3 and TRBJ2-1; D call uncertain. From germline, CDR1 is SGHNT and CDR2 YENEEA. CDR3 size: 14 residues. V lost 1 base and J lost 9, with 13 bases in between. The DNA for the CDR3 is TGTGCCAGCAGCTTAGCTCAGAGTATGGGTGAGCAGTTCTTC. This codes for CASSLAQSMGEQFF.

The J gene is TRBJ1-5, the V gene TRBV20-1; 7 bases align to TRBD1. The CDR3 is 13 residues long. The germline V gene has CDR1 DFQATT and CDR2 SNEGSKA (reference sequence). With V trimmed by 8 bases and J by 5 bases, 9 bases remained unmatched. The CDR3 coding sequence is TGCAGTACTCGGACAGGAACCGATCAGCCCCAGCATTTT. It translates to CSTRTGTDQPQHF.

The chain joins TRBV6-1 to TRBJ2-1; 8 positions match TRBD2. The length of the CDR3 is 15 residues. CDR1 and CDR2 (germline): MNHNS, SASEGT. V was pared by 2 bases and J by 2 bases, with 2 bases of the junction left unmatched. The CDR3 sequence is CASSELLAAYNEQFF. In nucleotides, the CDR3 is TGTGCCAGCAGTGAATTACTAGCGGCCTACAATGAGCAGTTCTTC.

Regarding this clonotype: No conserved phenylalanine or tryptophan ends this CDR3, so it is likely a read error. This rearrangement joins TRBV12-3 or TRBV12-4 to TRBJ2-3; possibly TRBD2 for D (6 bases). V was clipped by 4 bases and J by 6 bases, with 17 bases between them. The CDR3 sequence is 15 residues long. The CDR3 region has the DNA TGTGCCAGCAGTTCACCCGGGAGCGGTTCTGATACGCAGTATCTT. Its protein product is CASSSPGSGSDTQYL.

Regarding this clonotype: It may be a read error: a sequence one base away is much more abundant. The CDR3 spells CASRAGRLTDTQHF. As DNA, the CDR3 is TGTGCCAGCAGAGCCGGTAGACTCACAGATACGCAGCATTTT. The V call is TRBV6-5, the J call TRBJ2-3, with no clear D. The end of the DNA fits TRBJ1-5 better, so the J call may be wrong. Germline V gene data show CDR1 as MNHEY and CDR2 as SVGAGI. The CDR3 has 14 residues.

For this clonotype: At one boundary the junction diverges from the germline segment, which might be a read error. This chain joins TRBV11-2 and TRBJ2-5; 9 bases map to TRBD2. CDR3 length equals 18 residues. The germline V gene has CDR1 SGHAT and CDR2 FQNNGV. The CDR3 region is CANSLGKGQAGGLATQYF. Written as DNA, the CDR3 is TGTGCCAACAGCTTAGGCAAAGGACAAGCGGGAGGTTTAGCGACCCAGTACTTC.

Worth noting for this clonotype: A read error may be the cause here, since a much bigger clone is one base away. V gene TRBV20-1 combines with J gene TRBJ2-3; 7 nucleotides agree with TRBD2. Germline loops: CDR1 DFQATT, CDR2 SNEGSKA (reference sequence). The CDR3 is 14 residues long. Unmatched junction bases numbered 8, after V lost 0 bases and J lost 8 bases. The CDR3, as DNA: TGCAGTGCTAGAGATGGTGGGGGGGTGGGTACGCAGTATTTT. Its translation: CSARDGGGVGTQYF.

The rearrangement joins TRBV5-4 to TRBJ2-5; 8 bases agree with TRBD2. The length of the CDR3 is 15 residues. Germline assignment: CDR1 SGHNT and CDR2 YYREEE (reference sequence). Trimming removed 1 base from V and 6 bases from J; junction bases left unmatched: 8. Written as DNA, the CDR3 is TGTGCCAGCAGCTTGAACGGGAGGGCCGATAAGACCCAGTACTTC. Its translation is CASSLNGRADKTQYF.

In the case of this clonotype: This could be a read error, since a much larger clone is one nucleotide away. This chain connects TRBV6-5 to TRBJ2-3; D unclear. The germline V gene has CDR1 MNHEY and CDR2 SVGAGI. V was trimmed by 2 bases and J by 0 bases, leaving 15 bases between them. This CDR3 has 17 residues. For the CDR3, the DNA is TGTGCCAGCAGTTACATTTCTAACGGAACAAGCACAGATACGCAGTATTTT. Residues: CASSYISNGTSTDTQYF.